The source of this T cell receptor beta chain is a study of CD8+ T cells in alopecia areata. Investigators isolated RNA and reverse transcribed it into cDNA to act as the sequencing template. Measured with immunoSEQ multiplex PCR; TCRdb has only the in-frame clones, and not every one. This table has 150,000 or so clones, around 47% appearing once. CDR3 size: 13 residues. V gave up 6 bases and J gave up 3 bases, with 15 bases separating them. The germline gives CDR1 SQVTM, CDR2 ANQGSEA. This clone was recorded a few times. The V call is TRBV29-1, the J call TRBJ2-7; D is possibly TRBD1 (6 bases). Sequenced: CD4+ T cells sorted from blood. This clonotype originated in a human donor with alopecia areata. The CDR3 nucleotides are TGCAGCGTGGTCCCCACAGGGTACTACGAGCAGTACTTC. This codes for CSVVPTGYYEQYF.